This is a list of T cell receptor beta chains from one sample in a study of immune evolution from preneoplasia to lung adenocarcinoma. The data were produced by immunoSEQ multiplex PCR, yet TCRdb's version contains in-frame clones alone and is incomplete. The repertoire holds roughly 6,000 clones, 60% to 85% seen once, with less than 9% in the top ten. Sequenced input: FFPE minimally invasive lung adenocarcinoma tissue. Source of these receptors: a person between 60 and 79 years old with lung adenocarcinoma. CDR3s include the opening cysteine and the closing phenylalanine or tryptophan. Fields, in order: J gene, D gene, clone size, V gene, CDR3 protein, CDR3 DNA. A D gene is named only where the DNA matches it firmly. Some rows mark clone size as missing; the rest say once, few, many or name a class of expanded clone.

TRBJ2-3	-	few	TRBV9	CASSVEDPDTQYF	TGTGCCAGCAGCGTAGAGGACCCAGATACGCAGTATTTT
TRBJ1-2	-	few	TRBV6-1	CASRRINRVLYGYTF	TGTGCCAGCAGGAGGATCAACAGGGTTCTCTATGGCTACACCTTC
TRBJ1-3	-	few	TRBV6-1	CASGRDGVNRNTIYF	TGTGCCAGCGGTAGGGACGGAGTTAATCGCAACACCATATATTTT
TRBJ2-7	TRBD2	-	TRBV6-1	CASSEGGRALYEQYF	TGTGCCAGCAGTGAAGGAGGGAGGGCCCTCTACGAGCAGTACTTC
TRBJ2-3	TRBD2	-	TRBV4-1	CASSQGIAGSVTDTQYF	TGCGCCAGCAGCCAAGGGATAGCGGGGTCGGTGACAGATACGCAGTATTTT
TRBJ2-2	TRBD1	-	TRBV30	CAWDGTGENTGELFF	TGTGCCTGGGATGGGACAGGGGAAAACACCGGGGAGCTGTTTTTT
TRBJ2-2	-	-	TRBV6-5	CASERGVNRGELFF	TGTGCCAGCGAGAGAGGCGTAAACCGAGGGGAGCTGTTTTTT
TRBJ2-3	-	-	TRBV30	CAWSVGRADTQYF	TGTGCCTGGAGTGTTGGCAGGGCAGATACGCAGTATTTT
TRBJ1-4	-	once	TRBV11-2	CASSKTGPTEKLFF	TGTGCCAGCAGCAAAACAGGGCCGACTGAAAAACTGTTTTTT
TRBJ1-5	-	-	TRBV15	CATSRLTGNQYQPQHF	TGTGCCACCAGCAGACTTACAGGGAACCAGTATCAGCCCCAGCATTTT
TRBJ2-2	TRBD2	large	TRBV4-1	CASSLPDAGVSTGELFF	TGCGCCAGCAGCCTCCCGGACGCGGGAGTCTCCACCGGGGAGCTGTTTTTT
TRBJ2-7	TRBD2	-	TRBV28	CASSFGLGPYEQYF	TGTGCCAGCAGTTTCGGACTAGGGCCCTACGAGCAGTACTTC
TRBJ1-2	TRBD1	-	TRBV28	CAGGQGAYGYTF	TGTGCCGGGGGTCAGGGGGCCTATGGCTACACCTTC
TRBJ2-7	-	-	TRBV18	CAGSQGDEQYF	TGTGCCGGATCCCAGGGCGACGAGCAGTACTTC
TRBJ2-7	-	-	TRBV9	CASSVSSSYEQYF	TGTGCCAGCAGCGTTAGCAGCTCCTACGAGCAGTACTTC
TRBJ1-2	-	medium-sized	TRBV5-4	CASSVGREYGYTF	TGTGCCAGCAGCGTGGGGAGAGAGTATGGCTACACCTTC
TRBJ1-3	-	-	TRBV7-2	CASSSTPRSGLSGNTIYF	TGTGCCAGCAGCTCTACCCCGAGGTCAGGCCTCTCTGGAAACACCATATATTTT
TRBJ1-5	TRBD1	-	TRBV27	CASSLSTGEDQPQHF	TGTGCCAGCAGTTTATCGACAGGGGAGGATCAGCCCCAGCATTTT
TRBJ2-3	TRBD2	few	TRBV6-4	CASSDEAGGSDTQYF	TGTGCCAGCAGTGACGAAGCGGGAGGTTCAGATACGCAGTATTTT
TRBJ1-1	TRBD1	-	TRBV30	CAWSPGGPEAFF	TGTGCCTGGAGTCCAGGGGGGCCTGAAGCTTTCTTT
TRBJ2-2	-	-	TRBV5-4	CASSLDGPNTGELFF	TGTGCCAGCAGCTTGGACGGACCGAACACCGGGGAGCTGTTTTTT
TRBJ1-5	TRBD1	once	TRBV19	CASNRDSNSNQPQHF	TGTGCCAGTAACCGGGACAGTAATAGCAATCAGCCCCAGCATTTT
TRBJ1-5	TRBD1	-	TRBV28	CASKLYQGAEPQHF	TGTGCCAGCAAGCTTTATCAGGGGGCTGAGCCCCAGCATTTT
TRBJ2-3	-	-	TRBV18	CASSPPSTSTDTQYF	TGTGCCAGCTCACCACCGAGTACTAGCACAGATACGCAGTATTTT
TRBJ1-2	TRBD1	-	TRBV30	CAWSFDRVRGYTF	TGTGCCTGGAGTTTTGACAGGGTGAGGGGCTACACCTTC
TRBJ1-1	-	-	TRBV15	CATSTGQGQAFF	TGTGCCACCAGCACAGGGCAGGGGCAAGCTTTCTTT
TRBJ2-7	-	-	TRBV7-2	CASSPRRVSYEQYF	TGTGCCAGCAGCCCGCGTCGCGTTTCCTACGAGCAGTACTTC
TRBJ2-5	-	-	TRBV5-1	CASSLGGEETQYF	TGCGCCAGCAGCTTAGGGGGGGAAGAGACCCAGTACTTC
TRBJ2-1	TRBD2	-	TRBV7-9	CASSLDSGRNEQFF	TGTGCCAGCAGCTTGGATAGCGGGAGAAATGAGCAGTTCTTC
TRBJ2-7	TRBD1	-	TRBV29-1	CSVETGSSYEQYF	TGCAGCGTTGAGACAGGGAGCTCCTACGAGCAGTACTTC
TRBJ2-5	TRBD2	once	TRBV7-3	CASSSTVPGLAGGETQYF	TGTGCCAGCAGCTCCACAGTCCCGGGACTAGCGGGAGGGGAGACCCAGTACTTC
TRBJ1-2	TRBD1	-	TRBV11-2	CASSLGQGDYGYTF	TGTGCCAGCAGCTTAGGACAGGGAGACTATGGCTACACCTTC
TRBJ2-1	TRBD2	-	TRBV23-1	CASSQSVKRDSPGYNEQFF	TGCGCCAGCAGTCAATCGGTTAAGCGGGACTCGCCAGGTTACAATGAGCAGTTCTTC
TRBJ2-1	TRBD1	-	TRBV27	CASSLSDRDNEQFF	TGTGCCAGCAGTTTATCGGACAGGGACAATGAGCAGTTCTTC
TRBJ2-3	TRBD1	-	TRBV7-3	CASSPLSGTGGMNTQYF	TGTGCCAGCAGCCCCCTCTCCGGGACAGGAGGAATGAATACGCAGTATTTT
TRBJ2-3	-	-	TRBV6-4	CASSDTGDTQYF	TGTGCCAGCAGTGACACAGGGGATACGCAGTATTTT
TRBJ2-7	-	-	TRBV4-1	CASSQGDTPYEQYF	TGCGCCAGCAGCCAAGGCGACACCCCCTACGAGCAGTACTTC
TRBJ2-1	TRBD2	-	TRBV7-2	CASSLYSGIYNEQFF	TGTGCCAGCAGCTTATATAGCGGGATCTACAATGAGCAGTTCTTC
TRBJ1-1	-	-	TRBV5-6	CASSFIGENTEAFF	TGTGCCAGCAGCTTTATAGGGGAGAACACTGAAGCTTTCTTT
TRBJ1-4	-	-	TRBV28	CASSSTASTNEKLFF	TGTGCCAGCAGTTCGACGGCTTCAACTAATGAAAAACTGTTTTTT
TRBJ2-4	TRBD1	-	TRBV9	CASSVGTGKNIQYF	TGTGCCAGCAGCGTTGGGACAGGGAAAAACATTCAGTACTTC
TRBJ2-7	-	-	TRBV7-9	CASSPSYYEQYF	TGTGCCAGCAGCCCGAGCTACTACGAGCAGTACTTC
TRBJ1-1	-	-	TRBV7-9	CASSVGTWNTEAFF	TGTGCCAGCAGCGTAGGGACGTGGAACACTGAAGCTTTCTTT
TRBJ2-7	TRBD1	-	TRBV6-8	CASSQTGALSSYEQYF	TGTGCCAGCAGCCAGACAGGGGCATTAAGCTCCTACGAGCAGTACTTC
TRBJ1-1	-	-	TRBV4-1	CASSLFDWNTEAFF	TGCGCCAGCAGCTTATTTGATTGGAACACTGAAGCTTTCTTT